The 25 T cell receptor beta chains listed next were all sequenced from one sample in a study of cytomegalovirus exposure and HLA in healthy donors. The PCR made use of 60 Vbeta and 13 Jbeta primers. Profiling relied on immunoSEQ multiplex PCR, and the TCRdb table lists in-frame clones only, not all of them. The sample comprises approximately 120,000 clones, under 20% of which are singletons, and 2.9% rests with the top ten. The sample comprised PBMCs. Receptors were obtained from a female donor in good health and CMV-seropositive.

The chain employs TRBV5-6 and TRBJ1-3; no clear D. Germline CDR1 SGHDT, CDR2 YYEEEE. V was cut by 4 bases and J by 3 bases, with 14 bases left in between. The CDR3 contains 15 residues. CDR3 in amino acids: CASSPSIPIGNTIYF. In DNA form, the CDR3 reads TGTGCCAGCAGCCCTTCAATACCTATTGGAAACACCATATATTTT.

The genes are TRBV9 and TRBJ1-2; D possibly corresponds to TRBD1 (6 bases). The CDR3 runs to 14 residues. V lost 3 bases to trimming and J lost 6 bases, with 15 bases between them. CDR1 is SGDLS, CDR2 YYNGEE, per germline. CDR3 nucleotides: TGTGCCAGCAGCGCCCAGGGGTGGAGCGATGGCTACACCTTC. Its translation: CASSAQGWSDGYTF.

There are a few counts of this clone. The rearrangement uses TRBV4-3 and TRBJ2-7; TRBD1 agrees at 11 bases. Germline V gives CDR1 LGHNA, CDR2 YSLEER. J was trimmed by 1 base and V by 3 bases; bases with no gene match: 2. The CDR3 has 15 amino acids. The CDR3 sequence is CASSHGTGGSYEQYF. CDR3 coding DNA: TGCGCCAGCAGCCACGGGACAGGGGGATCCTACGAGCAGTACTTC.

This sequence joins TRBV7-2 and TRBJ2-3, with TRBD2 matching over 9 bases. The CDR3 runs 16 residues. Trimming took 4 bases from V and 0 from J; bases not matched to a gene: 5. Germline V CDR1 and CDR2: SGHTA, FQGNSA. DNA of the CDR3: TGTGCCAGCAGCTCAGGGACTAGCTGGAGCACAGATACGCAGTATTTT. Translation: CASSSGTSWSTDTQYF.

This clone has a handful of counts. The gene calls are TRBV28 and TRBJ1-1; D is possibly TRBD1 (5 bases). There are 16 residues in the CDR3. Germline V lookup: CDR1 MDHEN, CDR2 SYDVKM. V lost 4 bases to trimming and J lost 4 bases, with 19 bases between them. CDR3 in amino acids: CASSSPPSGGGTEAFF. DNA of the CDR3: TGTGCCAGCAGTTCCCCTCCCAGCGGGGGGGGCACTGAAGCTTTCTTT.

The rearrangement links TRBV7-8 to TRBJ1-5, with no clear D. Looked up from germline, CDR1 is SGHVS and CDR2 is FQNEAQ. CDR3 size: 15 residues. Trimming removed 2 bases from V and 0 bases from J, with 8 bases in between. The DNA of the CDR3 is TGTGCCAGCAGCTTAACGGAGTTTAGCAATCAGCCCCAGCATTTT. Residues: CASSLTEFSNQPQHF.

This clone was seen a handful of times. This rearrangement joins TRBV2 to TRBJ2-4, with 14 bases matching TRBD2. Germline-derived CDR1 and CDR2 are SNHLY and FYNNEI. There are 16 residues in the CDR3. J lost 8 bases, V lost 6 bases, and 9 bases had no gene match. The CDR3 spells CASRDDGLAGGDIQYF. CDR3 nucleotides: TGTGCCAGCAGAGACGACGGACTAGCGGGGGGAGACATTCAGTACTTC.

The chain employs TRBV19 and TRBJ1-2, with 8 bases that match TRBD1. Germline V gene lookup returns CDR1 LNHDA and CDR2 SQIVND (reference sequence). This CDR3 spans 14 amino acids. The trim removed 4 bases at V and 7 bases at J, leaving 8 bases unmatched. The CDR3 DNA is TGTGCCAGTAGTACGACAGGGGATGTGGGTGGCTACACCTTC. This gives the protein CASSTTGDVGGYTF.

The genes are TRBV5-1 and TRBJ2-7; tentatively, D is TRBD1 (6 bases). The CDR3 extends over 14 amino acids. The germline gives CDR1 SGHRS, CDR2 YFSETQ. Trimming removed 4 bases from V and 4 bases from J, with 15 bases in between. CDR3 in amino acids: CASSISGVRYEQYF. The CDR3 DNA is TGCGCCAGCAGCATATCAGGGGTCCGTTACGAGCAGTACTTC.

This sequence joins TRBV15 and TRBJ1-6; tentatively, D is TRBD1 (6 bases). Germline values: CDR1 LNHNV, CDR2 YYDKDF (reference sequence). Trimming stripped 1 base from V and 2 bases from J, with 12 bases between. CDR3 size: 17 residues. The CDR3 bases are TGTGCCACCAGCAGAGTCATGGGGGCGGCCTATAATTCACCCCTCCACTTT. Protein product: CATSRVMGAAYNSPLHF.

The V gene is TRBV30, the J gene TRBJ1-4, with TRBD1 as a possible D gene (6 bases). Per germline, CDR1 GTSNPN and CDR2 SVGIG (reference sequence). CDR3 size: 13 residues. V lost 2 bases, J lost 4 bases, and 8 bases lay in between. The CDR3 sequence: CAWSRTVNEKLFF. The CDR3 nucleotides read TGTGCCTGGAGTAGGACAGTTAATGAAAAACTGTTTTTT.

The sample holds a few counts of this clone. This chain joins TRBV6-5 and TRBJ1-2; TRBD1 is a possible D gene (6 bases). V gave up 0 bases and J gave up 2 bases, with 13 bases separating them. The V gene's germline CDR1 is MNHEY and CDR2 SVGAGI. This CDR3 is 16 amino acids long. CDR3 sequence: CASSYSIGRGNYGYTF. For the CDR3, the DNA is TGTGCCAGCAGTTACTCGATAGGCAGGGGAAACTATGGCTACACCTTC.

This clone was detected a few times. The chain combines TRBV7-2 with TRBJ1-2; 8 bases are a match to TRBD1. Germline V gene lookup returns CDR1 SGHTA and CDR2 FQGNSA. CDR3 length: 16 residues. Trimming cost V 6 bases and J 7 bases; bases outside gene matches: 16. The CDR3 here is CASREGSGGAFFGYTF. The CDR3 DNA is TGTGCCAGCAGGGAGGGATCAGGGGGCGCCTTTTTTGGCTACACCTTC.

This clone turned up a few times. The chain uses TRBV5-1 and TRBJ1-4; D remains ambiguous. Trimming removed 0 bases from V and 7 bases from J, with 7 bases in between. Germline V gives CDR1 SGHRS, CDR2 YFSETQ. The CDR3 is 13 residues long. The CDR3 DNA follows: TGCGCCAGCAGCTTGGATTGGGCTGAAAAACTGTTTTTT. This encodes CASSLDWAEKLFF.

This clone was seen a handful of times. The CDR3 DNA is TGCGCCAGCAGCTTGGCCGGGACTAGCTTACACAATGAGCAGTTCTTC. Encoded protein: CASSLAGTSLHNEQFF. The chain combines TRBV5-1 with TRBJ2-1, with 9 bases aligning to TRBD2. Trimming cost V 0 bases and J 5 bases; bases outside gene matches: 6. This CDR3 comprises 16 residues. From germline, CDR1 is SGHRS and CDR2 YFSETQ. Drawing the rest from reference TRBV5-1 and TRBJ2-1, the complete variable domain is KAGVTQTPRYLIKTRGQQVTLSCSPISGHRSVSWYQQTPGQGLQFLFEYFSETQRNKGNFPGRFSGRQFSNSRSEMNVSTLELGDSALYLCASSLAGTSLHNEQFFGPGTRLTVL.

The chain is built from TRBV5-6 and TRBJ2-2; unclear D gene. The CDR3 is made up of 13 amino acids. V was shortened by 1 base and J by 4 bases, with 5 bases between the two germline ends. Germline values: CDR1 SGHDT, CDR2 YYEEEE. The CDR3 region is CASSLRVTGELFF. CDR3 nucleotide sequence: TGTGCCAGCAGCTTGCGAGTCACCGGGGAGCTGTTTTTT.

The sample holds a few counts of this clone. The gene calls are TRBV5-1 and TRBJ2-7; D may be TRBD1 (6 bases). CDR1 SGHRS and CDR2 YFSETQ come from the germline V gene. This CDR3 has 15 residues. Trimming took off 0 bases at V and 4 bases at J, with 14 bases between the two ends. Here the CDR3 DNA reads TGCGCCAGCAGCTTGGGGGCAGGGGCCGCTTACGAGCAGTACTTC. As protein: CASSLGAGAAYEQYF.

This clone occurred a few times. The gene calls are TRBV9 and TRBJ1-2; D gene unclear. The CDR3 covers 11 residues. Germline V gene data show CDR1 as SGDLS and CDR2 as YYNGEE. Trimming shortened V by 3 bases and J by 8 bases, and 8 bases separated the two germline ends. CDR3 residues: CASSGVMGYTF. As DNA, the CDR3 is TGTGCCAGCAGCGGAGTTATGGGCTACACCTTC.

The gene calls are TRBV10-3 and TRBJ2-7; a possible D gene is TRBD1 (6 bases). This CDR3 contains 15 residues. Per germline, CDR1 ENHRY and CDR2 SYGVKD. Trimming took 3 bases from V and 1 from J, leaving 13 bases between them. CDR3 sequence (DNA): TGTGCCATCAGTGATCCTGGGACAAGTTCCTACGAGCAGTACTTC. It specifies CAISDPGTSSYEQYF.

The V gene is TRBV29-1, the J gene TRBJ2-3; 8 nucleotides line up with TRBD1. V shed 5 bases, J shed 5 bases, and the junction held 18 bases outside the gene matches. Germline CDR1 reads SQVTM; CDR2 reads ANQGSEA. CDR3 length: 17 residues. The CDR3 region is CSVLPLRDRLAGDTQYF. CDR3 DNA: TGCAGCGTTCTTCCTCTCCGGGACAGGTTGGCGGGAGATACGCAGTATTTT.

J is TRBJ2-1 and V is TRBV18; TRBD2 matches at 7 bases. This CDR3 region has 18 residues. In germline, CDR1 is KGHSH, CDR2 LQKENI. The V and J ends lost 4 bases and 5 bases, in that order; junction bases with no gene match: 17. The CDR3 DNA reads TGTGCCAGCTCACTAACGATTAGCGGGCGGAGGGAACACAATGAGCAGTTCTTC. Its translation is CASSLTISGRREHNEQFF.

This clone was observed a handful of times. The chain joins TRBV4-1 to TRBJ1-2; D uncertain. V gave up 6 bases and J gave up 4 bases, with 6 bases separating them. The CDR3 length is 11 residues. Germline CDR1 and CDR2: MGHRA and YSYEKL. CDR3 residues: CASSGSYGYTF. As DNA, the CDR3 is TGCGCCAGCAGTGGGAGCTATGGCTACACCTTC.

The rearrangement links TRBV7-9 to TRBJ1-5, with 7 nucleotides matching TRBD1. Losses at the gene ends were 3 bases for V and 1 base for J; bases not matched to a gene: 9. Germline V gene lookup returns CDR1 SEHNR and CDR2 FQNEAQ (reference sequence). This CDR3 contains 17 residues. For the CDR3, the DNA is TGTGCCAGCAGCTTCGACAAACAGGGGTCGAGCAATCAGCCCCAGCATTTT. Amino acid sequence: CASSFDKQGSSNQPQHF.

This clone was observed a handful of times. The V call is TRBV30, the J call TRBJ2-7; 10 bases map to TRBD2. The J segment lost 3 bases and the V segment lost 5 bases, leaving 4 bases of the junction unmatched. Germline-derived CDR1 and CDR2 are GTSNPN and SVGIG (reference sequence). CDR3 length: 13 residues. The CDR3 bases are TGTGCCTGGGATCCTAGCGGGAGCTACGAGCAGTACTTC. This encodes CAWDPSGSYEQYF. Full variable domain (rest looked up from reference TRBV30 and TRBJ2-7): SQTIHQWPATLVQPVGSPLSLECTVEGTSNPNLYWYRQAAGRGLQLLFYSVGIGQISSEVPQNLSASRPQDRQFILSSKKLLLSDSGFYLCAWDPSGSYEQYFGPGTRLTVT.

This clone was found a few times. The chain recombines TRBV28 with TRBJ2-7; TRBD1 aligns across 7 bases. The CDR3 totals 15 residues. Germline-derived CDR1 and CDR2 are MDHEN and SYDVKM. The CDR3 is CGSLQGTTGSYEQYF. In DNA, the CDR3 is TGTGGCTCCCTACAGGGGACAACGGGCTCCTACGAGCAGTACTTC.